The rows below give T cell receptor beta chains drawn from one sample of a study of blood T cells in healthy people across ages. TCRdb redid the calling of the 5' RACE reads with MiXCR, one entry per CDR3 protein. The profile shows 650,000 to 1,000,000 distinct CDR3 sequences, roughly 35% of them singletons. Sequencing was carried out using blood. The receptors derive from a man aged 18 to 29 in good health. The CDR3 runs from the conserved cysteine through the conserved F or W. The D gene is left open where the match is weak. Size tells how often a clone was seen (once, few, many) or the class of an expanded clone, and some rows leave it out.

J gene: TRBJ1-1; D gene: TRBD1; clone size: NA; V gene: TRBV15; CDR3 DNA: TGTGCCACCAGCAGAAAAACAGGGGTGAACACTGAAGCTTTCTTT; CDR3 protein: CATSRKTGVNTEAFF
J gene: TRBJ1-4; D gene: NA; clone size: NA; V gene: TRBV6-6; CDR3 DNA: TGTGCCAGCAGTGGGGCGTTCGGGGAAAAACTGTTTTTT; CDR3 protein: CASSGAFGEKLFF
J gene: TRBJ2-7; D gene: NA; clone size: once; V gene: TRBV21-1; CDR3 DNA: TGTGCCAGCAGCTTGGGGCCATTGCACGAGCAGTACTTC; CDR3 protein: CASSLGPLHEQYF
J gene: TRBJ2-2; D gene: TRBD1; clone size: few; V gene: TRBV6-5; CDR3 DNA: TGTGCCAGCAGGGACAGGGGAGACGGGGAGCTGTTTTTT; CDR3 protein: CASRDRGDGELFF
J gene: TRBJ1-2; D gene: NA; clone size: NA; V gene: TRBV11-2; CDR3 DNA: TGTGCCAGCAGTCGTAGCTCCTACTATGGCTACACCTTC; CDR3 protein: CASSRSSYYGYTF
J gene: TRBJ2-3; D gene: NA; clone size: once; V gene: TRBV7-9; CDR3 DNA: TGTGCCAGCAGCTCGCCCCGGGGTCTAATCACAGATACGCAGTATTTT; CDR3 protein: CASSSPRGLITDTQYF
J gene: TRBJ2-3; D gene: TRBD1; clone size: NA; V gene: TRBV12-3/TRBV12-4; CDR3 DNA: TGTGCCAGCAGAAGACAGGGCAGAAGAGATACGCAGTATTTT; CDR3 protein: CASRRQGRRDTQYF
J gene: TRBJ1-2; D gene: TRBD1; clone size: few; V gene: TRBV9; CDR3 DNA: TGTGCCAGCAGCGTGGGGACAGGAGGCAACTATGGCTACACCTTC; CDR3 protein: CASSVGTGGNYGYTF
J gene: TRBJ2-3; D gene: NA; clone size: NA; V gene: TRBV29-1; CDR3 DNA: TGCAGCGTTGTATTAGGTGCGTGGACAGATACGCAGTATTTT; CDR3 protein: CSVVLGAWTDTQYF
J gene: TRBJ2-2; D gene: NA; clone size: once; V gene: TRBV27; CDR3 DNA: TGTGCCAGCAGTTGGGCGGGACAGAGCACCGGGGAGCTGTTTTTT; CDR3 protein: CASSWAGQSTGELFF
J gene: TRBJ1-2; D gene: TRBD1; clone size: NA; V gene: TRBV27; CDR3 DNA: TGTGCCAGCAGTTTTTCACAGGGGGCGAGGGGCTACACCTTC; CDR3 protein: CASSFSQGARGYTF